This T cell receptor (beta chain) came from a study of blood T cell repertoires in COVID-19. In the study overall: PBMCs, B-cell-depleted T cells, or T cells provided the cDNA or gDNA that made up the material.

Germline V gene data show CDR1 as MGHRA and CDR2 as YSYEKL. V lost 1 base to trimming and J lost 1 base, with 7 bases between them. The CDR3 runs to 14 residues. The protocol was immunoSEQ multiplex PCR, while the TCRdb copy is restricted to in-frame clones and leaves out a portion. The sample carries tens of thousands of clones, 60% to 80% recorded once. Material for sequencing was peripheral blood. V usage is TRBV4-1 and J usage is TRBJ1-2; D is undetermined. This TCR was recovered from a man in his fifties or sixties with acute or convalescent COVID-19. CDR3 residues: CASSQAVVNYGYTF. The DNA of the CDR3 is TGCGCCAGCAGCCAAGCCGTCGTTAACTATGGCTACACCTTC.